The subject of this entry is one TCR beta chain. Its antigen is unidentified. This record belongs to a study of brain T cells in children with intractable seizures. General study points: Pre-surgery blood may have been undersampled, hiding some clones.

Time point indicated: blood from clinic visit 5 months post-surgery; TSC patient then seizure free. Germline CDR1 is LGHNA and CDR2 is YNFKEQ. V shed 4 bases and J shed 8 bases, with 14 bases lying between them. The CDR3 length is 14 residues. Some clones are missing from TCRdb's copy, which holds only in-frame ones; the method was immunoSEQ multiplex PCR. The table lists about 350,000 clones, over 90% of them singletons. V and J are TRBV4-2 and TRBJ1-4; possibly TRBD1 for D (5 bases). Specimen: peripheral blood, collected roughly 5 months after surgery. The receptor was isolated from a boy under two years old with tuberous sclerosis and intractable seizures. The CDR3, as DNA: TGTGCCAGCAGCCCGAACCAGGGAGGGGAAAAACTGTTTTTT. Protein: CASSPNQGGEKLFF.